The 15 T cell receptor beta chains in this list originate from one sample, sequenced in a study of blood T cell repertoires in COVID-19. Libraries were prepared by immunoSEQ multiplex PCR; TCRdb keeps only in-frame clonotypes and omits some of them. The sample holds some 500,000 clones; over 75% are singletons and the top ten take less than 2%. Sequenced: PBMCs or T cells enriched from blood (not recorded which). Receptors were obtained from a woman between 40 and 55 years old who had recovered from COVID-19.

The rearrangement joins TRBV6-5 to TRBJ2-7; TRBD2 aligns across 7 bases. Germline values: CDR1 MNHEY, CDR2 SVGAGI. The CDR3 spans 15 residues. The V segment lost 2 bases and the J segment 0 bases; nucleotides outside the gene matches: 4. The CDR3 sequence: CASSYTGGSSYEQYF. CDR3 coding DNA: TGTGCCAGCAGTTACACGGGCGGGAGCTCCTACGAGCAGTACTTC.

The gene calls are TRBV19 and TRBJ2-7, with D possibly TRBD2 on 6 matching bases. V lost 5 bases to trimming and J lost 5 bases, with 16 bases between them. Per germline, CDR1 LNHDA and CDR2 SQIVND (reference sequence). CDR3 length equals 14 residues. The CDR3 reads CASSWAGNFHEQYF. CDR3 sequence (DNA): TGTGCCAGTAGTTGGGCGGGAAACTTCCACGAGCAGTACTTC.

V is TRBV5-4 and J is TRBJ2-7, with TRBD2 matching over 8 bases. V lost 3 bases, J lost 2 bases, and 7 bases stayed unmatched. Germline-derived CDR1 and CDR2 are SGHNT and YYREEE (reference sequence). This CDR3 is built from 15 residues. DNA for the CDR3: TGTGCCAGCAGCTCAGGACTAGCTGGGGCCTACGAGCAGTACTTC. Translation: CASSSGLAGAYEQYF.

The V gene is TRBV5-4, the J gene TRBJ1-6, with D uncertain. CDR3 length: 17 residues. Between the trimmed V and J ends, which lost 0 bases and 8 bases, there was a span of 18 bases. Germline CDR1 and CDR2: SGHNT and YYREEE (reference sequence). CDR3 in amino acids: CASSLAGSLPKDSPLHF. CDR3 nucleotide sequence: TGTGCCAGCAGCTTGGCGGGAAGCTTACCGAAGGATTCACCCCTCCACTTT.

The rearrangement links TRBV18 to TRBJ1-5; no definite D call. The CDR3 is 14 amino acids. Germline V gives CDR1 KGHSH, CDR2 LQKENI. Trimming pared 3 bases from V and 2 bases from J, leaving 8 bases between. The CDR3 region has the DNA TGTGCCAGCTCACCCGGGAACGGCAATCAGCCCCAGCATTTT. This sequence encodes CASSPGNGNQPQHF.

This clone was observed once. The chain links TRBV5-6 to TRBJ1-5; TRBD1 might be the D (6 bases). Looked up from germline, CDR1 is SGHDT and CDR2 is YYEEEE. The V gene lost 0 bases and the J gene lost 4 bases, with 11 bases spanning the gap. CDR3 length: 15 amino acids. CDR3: CASSLGFTGNQPQHF. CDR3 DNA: TGTGCCAGCAGCTTGGGTTTCACAGGGAATCAGCCCCAGCATTTT.

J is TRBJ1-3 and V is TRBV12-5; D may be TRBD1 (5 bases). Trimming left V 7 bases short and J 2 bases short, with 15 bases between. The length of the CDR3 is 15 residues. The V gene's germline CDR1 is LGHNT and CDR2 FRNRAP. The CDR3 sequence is CASAPQGGAGNTIYF. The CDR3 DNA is TGTGCTAGTGCCCCGCAGGGCGGGGCTGGAAACACCATATATTTT. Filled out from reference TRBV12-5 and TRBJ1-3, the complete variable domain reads DARVTQTPRHKVTEMGQEVTMRCQPILGHNTVFWYRQTMMQGLELLAYFRNRAPLDDSGMPKDRFSAEMPDATLATLKIQPSEPRDSAVYFCASAPQGGAGNTIYFGEGSWLTVV.

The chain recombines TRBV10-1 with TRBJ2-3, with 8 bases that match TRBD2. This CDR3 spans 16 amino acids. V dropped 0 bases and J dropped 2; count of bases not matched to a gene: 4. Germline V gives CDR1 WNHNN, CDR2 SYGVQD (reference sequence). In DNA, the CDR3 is TGCGCCAGCAGTGAGTCAGACGGGAGGGACACAGATACGCAGTATTTT. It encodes CASSESDGRDTDTQYF.

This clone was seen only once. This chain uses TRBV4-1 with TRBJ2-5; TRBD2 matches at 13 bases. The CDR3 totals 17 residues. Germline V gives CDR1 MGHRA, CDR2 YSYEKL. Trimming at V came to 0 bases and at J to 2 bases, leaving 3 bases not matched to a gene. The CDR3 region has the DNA TGCGCCAGCAGCCAAGAAGCGGGACTAGCGGGGCAAGAGACCCAGTACTTC. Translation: CASSQEAGLAGQETQYF.

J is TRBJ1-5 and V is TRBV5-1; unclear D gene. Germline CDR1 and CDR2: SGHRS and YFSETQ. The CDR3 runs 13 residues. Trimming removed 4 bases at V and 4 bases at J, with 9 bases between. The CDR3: CASSHEGNQPQHF. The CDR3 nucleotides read TGCGCCAGCAGCCATGAGGGAAATCAGCCCCAGCATTTT.

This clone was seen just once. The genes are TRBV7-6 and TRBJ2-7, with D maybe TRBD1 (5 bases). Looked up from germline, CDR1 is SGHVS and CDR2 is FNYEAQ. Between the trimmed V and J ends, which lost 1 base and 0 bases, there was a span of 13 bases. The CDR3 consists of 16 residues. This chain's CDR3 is CASSLDPDMSSYEQYF. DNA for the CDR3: TGTGCCAGCAGCTTAGATCCGGACATGAGCTCCTACGAGCAGTACTTC.

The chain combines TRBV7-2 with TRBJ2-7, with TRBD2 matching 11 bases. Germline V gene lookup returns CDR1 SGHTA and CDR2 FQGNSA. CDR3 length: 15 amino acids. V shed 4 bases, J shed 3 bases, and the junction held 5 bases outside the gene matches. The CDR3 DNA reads TGTGCCAGCAGCTCTTACGGGACTAGCGGCTACGAGCAGTACTTC. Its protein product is CASSSYGTSGYEQYF. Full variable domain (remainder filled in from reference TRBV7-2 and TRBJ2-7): GAGVSQSPSNKVTEKGKDVELRCDPISGHTALYWYRQSLGQGLEFLIYFQGNSAPDKSGLPSDRFSAERTGGSVSTLTIQRTQQEDSAVYLCASSSYGTSGYEQYFGPGTRLTVT.

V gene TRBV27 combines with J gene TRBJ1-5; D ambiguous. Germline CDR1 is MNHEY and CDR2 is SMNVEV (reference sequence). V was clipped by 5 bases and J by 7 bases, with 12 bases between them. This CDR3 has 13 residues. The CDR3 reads CASSRTPRQPQHF. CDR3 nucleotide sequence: TGTGCCAGCAGTCGAACACCCCGACAGCCCCAGCATTTT.

The CDR3 coding sequence is TGTGCCAGCAGCTCCACAGGGGGGAACACTGAAGCTTTCTTT. It yields the protein CASSSTGGNTEAFF. V gene TRBV7-9 combines with J gene TRBJ1-1, with TRBD1 identical over 8 bases. This CDR3 region has 14 residues. The junction had 2 bases not matched to a gene; V was cut back by 4 bases and J by 1 base. Germline lookup yields CDR1 SEHNR and CDR2 FQNEAQ (reference sequence).

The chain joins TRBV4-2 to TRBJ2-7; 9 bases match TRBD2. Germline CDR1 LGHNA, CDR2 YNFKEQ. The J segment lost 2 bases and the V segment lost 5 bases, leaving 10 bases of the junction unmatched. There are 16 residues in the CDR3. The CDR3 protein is CASSFETAGGPYEQYF. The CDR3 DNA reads TGTGCCAGCAGCTTTGAGACGGCGGGAGGGCCCTACGAGCAGTACTTC.